This T cell receptor beta chain was obtained from a study of blood T cell repertoires in COVID-19. For the study at large: Samples of COVID-19 (acute and convalescent) were obtained from the United States, Italy and Spain.

This clone came up a few times. The CDR3 spans 13 residues. The germline V and J ends were trimmed by 0 bases and 8 bases, with 6 bases remaining between them. Germline V gene data show CDR1 as SGDLS and CDR2 as YYNGEE. This table comes from immunoSEQ multiplex PCR, and its TCRdb copy is limited to in-frame clones, with some not included. The repertoire consists of about 4,700 clones, with over 75% occurring once and the leading ten covering 10% to 15%. The sample taken for sequencing was peripheral blood. V and J are TRBV9 and TRBJ1-6; no firm D call. The clonotype comes from a man between 65 and 79 years old with active COVID-19. The CDR3 loop is CASSVAGYSPLHF. The DNA of the CDR3 is TGTGCCAGCAGCGTAGCGGGATATTCACCCCTCCACTTT.